These T cell receptor beta chains were read from a single sample in a study of OX40 agonist ivuxolimab in advanced cancers. Using immunoSEQ multiplex PCR, the repertoire was profiled, and TCRdb retains in-frame clones only, with some absent. There are tens of thousands of clones in the sample; roughly 80% occur only once, and approximately 12% lies in the top ten. Sequences were derived from CD4+ or CD8+ T cells sorted from blood, sampled in a trial of the OX40 agonist ivuxolimab. All receptors derive from an adult with an advanced solid tumor such as melanoma, head and neck, liver or kidney cancer. Both conserved end residues are part of each CDR3. D genes are given only for firm matches. Some rows mark clone size as missing; the rest say once, few, many or name a class of expanded clone.

size | J | V | D | DNA | CDR3
once | TRBJ2-7 | TRBV6-1 | NA | TGTGCCAGCAGTGAAGGACCCGGGGCAGCATACGAGCAGTACTTC | CASSEGPGAAYEQYF
NA | TRBJ2-5 | TRBV6-5 | NA | TGTGCCAGCAGTTACGGAAAGACCCAGTACTTC | CASSYGKTQYF
NA | TRBJ2-3 | TRBV6-5 | TRBD2 | TGTGCCAGCAGTCCAGCGGGAGTGTCAGATACGCAGTATTTT | CASSPAGVSDTQYF
NA | TRBJ2-7 | TRBV29-1 | TRBD1 | TGCAGCGTTGAAGACTGGGAAGGGACAGGGTCCTCCTACGAGCAGTACTTC | CSVEDWEGTGSSYEQYF
NA | TRBJ1-6 | TRBV5-6 | TRBD1 | TGTGCCAGCAGCTTGGGGACAGGCGATTCCCTCCACTTT | CASSLGTGDSLHF
few | TRBJ1-1 | TRBV19 | NA | TGTGCCAGTAGTAGGGGGTCCGGATTCGAAGCTTTCTTT | CASSRGSGFEAFF
once | TRBJ1-5 | TRBV15 | NA | TGTGCCACCAGCAGAGGGGGGCAGGGCAGTCAGCCCCAGCATTTT | CATSRGGQGSQPQHF
NA | TRBJ2-1 | TRBV5-1 | TRBD2 | TGCGCCAGCAGCCGATTCGATTATGCGGGGGGCAATGAGCAGTTCTTC | CASSRFDYAGGNEQFF
NA | TRBJ2-7 | TRBV5-1 | NA | TGCGCCAGCAGCTTGGCCCAGGGAGGCGGCTACGAGCAGTACTTC | CASSLAQGGGYEQYF
few | TRBJ2-7 | TRBV6-5 | NA | TGTGCCAGCAGTTCAGCAGGGTGGAACGAGCAGTACTTC | CASSSAGWNEQYF
few | TRBJ1-3 | TRBV4-1 | NA | TGCGCCAGCAGCCAAGATCTCAGCGCTGGAAACACCATATATTTT | CASSQDLSAGNTIYF
once | TRBJ2-7 | TRBV6-6 | NA | TGTGCCAGCAGACTCTGGACTGCCTCGGGGCAGTACTTC | CASRLWTASGQYF
once | TRBJ1-1 | TRBV7-9 | NA | TGTGCCAGCAGCTCGACAGAGCTGTCTGAAGCTTTCTTT | CASSSTELSEAFF
NA | TRBJ1-2 | TRBV19 | NA | TGTGCCAGTAGTATAGGGGTCGGACACCACTATGGCTACACCTTC | CASSIGVGHHYGYTF
NA | TRBJ2-7 | TRBV4-2 | NA | TGTGCCAGCAGCCAAGTCGGACTTCGCGCCTACGAGCAGTACTTC | CASSQVGLRAYEQYF
NA | TRBJ2-5 | TRBV15 | TRBD1 | TGTGCCACCAGCATACGCGAGGTACAGGGGAGAGAGACCCAGTACTTC | CATSIREVQGRETQYF
NA | TRBJ2-1 | TRBV9 | NA | TGTGCCAGCAGCCCGGACTCCAATGAGCAGTTCTTC | CASSPDSNEQFF
NA | TRBJ1-3 | TRBV7-8 | NA | TGTGCCACGAGGGGACTCTTAGGAAACACCATATATTTT | CATRGLLGNTIYF
NA | TRBJ1-5 | TRBV6-6 | NA | TGTGCCAGCAGCCGTACAGGGAATCAGCCCCAGCATTTT | CASSRTGNQPQHF
NA | TRBJ2-1 | TRBV5-6 | TRBD1 | TGTGCCAGCAGCTGGGGACAGACCAATGAGCAGTTCTTC | CASSWGQTNEQFF
NA | TRBJ1-1 | TRBV5-6 | NA | TGTGCCAGCAGCTTGGGGGGCGTCACTGAAGCTTTCTTT | CASSLGGVTEAFF
few | TRBJ1-1 | TRBV5-6 | NA | TGTGCCAGCAGCTCGGGCAGGGCGGAAGCTTTCTTT | CASSSGRAEAFF
NA | TRBJ1-5 | TRBV2 | TRBD1 | TGTGCCAGCAGCGGACCCGGGCCAGGGGGCAGTCAGCCCCAGCATTTT | CASSGPGPGGSQPQHF
NA | TRBJ2-1 | TRBV19 | TRBD2 | TGTGCCAGTAGTTTAGCGGGAGGGCCGGAAGCTTACAATGAGCAGTTCTTC | CASSLAGGPEAYNEQFF
NA | TRBJ2-3 | TRBV7-3 | TRBD1 | TGTGCCAGCAGCAGGACAGGGGAGGCAGATACGCAGTATTTT | CASSRTGEADTQYF
NA | TRBJ2-2 | TRBV27 | TRBD1 | TGTGCCAGCAGTTCCCGGGACAGGGTTTCGTCCGGGGAGCTGTTTTTT | CASSSRDRVSSGELFF
NA | TRBJ1-2 | TRBV2 | NA | TGTGCCAGCGAGCTGGTTGGCTACACCTTC | CASELVGYTF
few | TRBJ2-7 | TRBV7-3 | TRBD2 | TGTGCCAGCAGCCTAGCGGGAGTTGGCGAGCAGTACTTC | CASSLAGVGEQYF
NA | TRBJ2-5 | TRBV18 | NA | TGTGCCAACTCACCTCAAGAGACCCAGTACTTC | CANSPQETQYF
NA | TRBJ2-7 | TRBV15 | NA | TGTGCCACCAGCACCTTAGCGGCTGAGCAGTACTTC | CATSTLAAEQYF
once | TRBJ1-1 | TRBV7-9 | NA | TGTGCCAGCAGCTCGACCTACCAGGTGGGGGCTTTCTTT | CASSSTYQVGAFF
NA | TRBJ2-1 | TRBV9 | TRBD2 | TGTGCCAGCAGCGTAGCATTGGTAGCGGGGGCCAACTACAATGAGCAGTTCTTC | CASSVALVAGANYNEQFF
NA | TRBJ2-7 | TRBV2 | NA | TGTGCCAGCAGTGAAGAGGGGGTCACCTACGAGCAGTACTTC | CASSEEGVTYEQYF
medium-sized | TRBJ1-5 | TRBV7-9 | TRBD1 | TGTGCCAGCAGCCTGGGACAGGTCGATAGCAATCAGCCCCAGCATTTT | CASSLGQVDSNQPQHF
NA | TRBJ2-3 | TRBV2 | NA | TGTGCCAACCGACCCTCCCGTTTAAATACGCAGTATTTT | CANRPSRLNTQYF
NA | TRBJ2-7 | TRBV19 | NA | TGTGCCAGTAGTTCGTCCAGCCCCTACGAGCAGTACTTC | CASSSSSPYEQYF
NA | TRBJ2-3 | TRBV9 | TRBD2 | TGTGCCAGCAGCCCGACTAGCGCCCGCACAGATACGCAGTATTTT | CASSPTSARTDTQYF
NA | TRBJ2-7 | TRBV18 | TRBD2 | TGTGCCAGCTCACGACCCGGTGGTGACGGGAGGGAGGGCGAGCAGTACTTC | CASSRPGGDGREGEQYF
NA | TRBJ1-1 | TRBV5-1 | NA | TGCGCCAGCAGCTTGGGGCGGTCCCTCACTGAAGCTTTCTTT | CASSLGRSLTEAFF
once | TRBJ1-3 | TRBV30 | NA | TGTGCCTGGAGTGTCTCGGGGCCCTACTCTGGAAACACCATATATTTT | CAWSVSGPYSGNTIYF
NA | TRBJ2-7 | TRBV6-5 | NA | TGTGCCAGCAGTTACTCAGGGTCTACGGGCGAGCAGTACTTC | CASSYSGSTGEQYF
once | TRBJ2-2 | TRBV30 | NA | TGTGCCTGGAGTGCCGCCTCCGGGGAGCTGTTTTTT | CAWSAASGELFF
NA | TRBJ1-1 | TRBV5-4 | NA | TGTGCCAGCAGCTGGGGGAACACTGAAGCTTTCTTT | CASSWGNTEAFF
NA | TRBJ1-1 | TRBV27 | NA | TGTGCAACTTTGCTGAACACTGAAGCTTTCTTT | CATLLNTEAFF
few | TRBJ2-7 | TRBV4-3 | TRBD2 | TGCGCCAGCAGCCAAGATGGGTCGGGAGGGTACGAGCAGTACTTC | CASSQDGSGGYEQYF
once | TRBJ2-7 | TRBV27 | NA | TGTGCCAGCAGTTTATCCTATTCGGGACGGACCTACGAGCAGTACTTC | CASSLSYSGRTYEQYF
NA | TRBJ1-1 | TRBV6-5 | NA | TGTGCCAGCAGTTACTGGCAGGGAACTGAAGCTTTCTTT | CASSYWQGTEAFF
NA | TRBJ2-7 | TRBV7-2 | TRBD2 | TGTGCCAGCAGCTTAGCCCGGGGGGGCTCCTACGAGCAGTACTTC | CASSLARGGSYEQYF